The TCR beta chain described here comes from a study of control samples from healthy donors and cancer patients. The assay was immunoSEQ multiplex PCR, and TCRdb's table has in-frame clones only and misses some. The sample contains tens of thousands of clones, roughly nine tenths of which appear only once. The sample consisted of blood. The clonotype originates from a woman aged 55-70 years in good health.

CDR3 loop: CASSTGTETQYF. The CDR3 DNA is TGTGCCAGCAGTACAGGGACAGAGACCCAGTACTTC. This chain uses TRBV5-4 with TRBJ2-5, with D possibly being TRBD1 (6 bases). Germline V lookup: CDR1 SGHNT, CDR2 YYREEE (reference sequence). V lost 5 bases, J lost 4 bases, and 9 bases lay in between. The CDR3 totals 12 residues. Full variable domain (missing parts from reference TRBV5-4 and TRBJ2-5): ETGVTQSPTHLIKTRGQQVTLRCSSQSGHNTVSWYQQALGQGPQFIFQYYREEENGRGNFPPRFSGLQFPNYSSELNVNALELDDSALYLCASSTGTETQYFGPGTRLLVL.